This paragraph reports one T cell receptor beta chain. Its cognate antigen is unknown. The entry originates in a study of T-cell memory formation after mild COVID-19. Study-wide background: Clustering of TCRs was largely donor specific.

Study observations and caveats: The study detected some responding clones in pre-infection memory, suggesting cross-reactive memory joined. Later expanders leaned CD4+, whereas day 15 to 85 contracting clones were balanced CD4/CD8.

The germline V and J ends were trimmed by 3 bases and 7 bases, with 12 bases remaining between them. CDR1 is SGHTA and CDR2 is FQGNSA in the germline V gene. The CDR3 extends over 14 amino acids. Libraries for TCRalpha and TCRbeta carried sample barcodes and unique molecular identifiers via 5'RACE. TCRdb analysed the 5' RACE reads with MiXCR anew, one entry per CDR3 protein. The table includes some 350,000 distinct CDR3 sequences, roughly 13% detected once. The chain employs TRBV7-2 and TRBJ1-4; a possible D gene is TRBD1 (6 bases). This TCR derives from a man between 18 and 29 years old who had mild COVID-19 (a few samples of this study predate the infection). Cell type and time point are not known. What was sequenced was PBMCs or a T cell subset sorted from them (not recorded which). CDR3 loop: CASSFTGPGEKLFF. As DNA, the CDR3 is TGTGCCAGCAGCTTCACAGGGCCGGGTGAAAAACTGTTTTTT.